One and the same sample provided the 29 T cell receptor beta chains below, sequenced in a study of cytomegalovirus exposure and HLA in healthy donors. Use of 60 Vbeta and 13 Jbeta primers characterized the PCR. Libraries were prepared by immunoSEQ multiplex PCR; TCRdb keeps only in-frame clonotypes and omits some of them. The table shows more than 140,000 clones, with roughly four fifths occurring only once. The source material was PBMCs. The source of these receptors is a woman in her 40s in good health and CMV-seronegative.

The chain has TRBV29-1 and TRBJ2-1, with D uncertain. CDR3 length: 12 residues. Trimming removed 4 bases from V and 5 bases from J, with 9 bases in between. Germline V lookup: CDR1 SQVTM, CDR2 ANQGSEA. CDR3 bases: TGCAGCGTTGGCGCAAATAACAATGAGCAGTTCTTC. It is translated as CSVGANNNEQFF.

This clone occurred once. This rearrangement joins TRBV7-6 to TRBJ2-3; D is unclear. Trimming pared 5 bases from V and 5 bases from J, leaving 11 bases between. Germline V CDR1 and CDR2: SGHVS, FNYEAQ. The CDR3 is 13 residues long. CDR3 bases: TGTGCCAGCAGCGCCACGACTCGAGATACGCAGTATTTT. This codes for CASSATTRDTQYF.

The chain has TRBV27 and TRBJ2-7, with D possibly being TRBD1 (5 bases). This CDR3 has 15 amino acids. Germline lookup yields CDR1 MNHEY and CDR2 SMNVEV (reference sequence). V gave up 4 bases and J gave up 3 bases, with 16 bases separating them. Here the CDR3 reads CASSWAGKPYYEQYF. As DNA, the CDR3 is TGTGCCAGCAGTTGGGCAGGGAAACCCTACTACGAGCAGTACTTC.

This sequence joins TRBV4-2 and TRBJ1-1, with D maybe TRBD1 (5 bases). Germline lookup yields CDR1 LGHNA and CDR2 YNFKEQ. The CDR3 spans 14 residues. Trimming removed 0 bases from V and 1 base from J, with 6 bases in between. For the CDR3, the DNA is TGTGCCAGCAGCCAAGACAGGGAGAACACTGAAGCTTTCTTT. Translation gives CASSQDRENTEAFF.

V is TRBV7-2 and J is TRBJ1-1; D is unresolved. Trimming took 5 bases from V and 7 from J, leaving 23 bases between them. The length of the CDR3 is 16 residues. Germline V lookup: CDR1 SGHTA, CDR2 FQGNSA. The DNA for the CDR3 is TGTGCCAGCAGCCCGTCTTCGGGTCTAAGTTTTTTTGAAGCTTTCTTT. Amino acids: CASSPSSGLSFFEAFF.

The gene calls are TRBV7-3 and TRBJ1-4; unclear D gene. The CDR3 loop spans 11 amino acids. Trimming cost V 8 bases and J 6 bases, with 7 bases left between them. The germline CDR1 and CDR2 sequences are SGHTA and FQGTGA. DNA for the CDR3: TGTGCCAGCGCGCCCTATGAAAAACTGTTTTTT. Amino acids: CASAPYEKLFF.

This clone appeared a few times. The chain links TRBV5-1 to TRBJ2-5; D may be TRBD2 (5 bases). This CDR3 region has 14 residues. The germline V gene encodes CDR1 SGHRS and CDR2 YFSETQ. V lost 4 bases and J lost 5, with 15 bases in between. The CDR3 DNA follows: TGCGCCAGCAGCATGCTCGGGGTTCCGGAGACCCAGTACTTC. This translates into CASSMLGVPETQYF.

V and J are TRBV10-3 and TRBJ2-3; 10 nucleotides match TRBD2. In germline, CDR1 is ENHRY, CDR2 SYGVKD. The CDR3 totals 13 residues. The junction had 7 bases not matched to a gene; V was cut back by 10 bases and J by 6 bases. The CDR3 DNA reads TGTGCCACCAGGGAGCGGGGGGGGGATACGCAGTATTTT. This codes for CATRERGGDTQYF.

The sample holds a few counts of this clone. CDR3 coding DNA: TGTGCCAGCAGCTTACAGTTTAACACTGAAGCTTTCTTT. Its translation: CASSLQFNTEAFF. The chain couples TRBV7-9 to TRBJ1-1, with D unclear. Germline CDR1 SEHNR, CDR2 FQNEAQ (reference sequence). Trimming removed 2 bases from V and 2 bases from J, with 6 bases in between. This CDR3 comprises 13 residues.

The chain links TRBV18 to TRBJ2-1, with 8 bases matching TRBD2. CDR3 length equals 16 residues. The V and J ends lost 4 bases and 10 bases, in that order; junction bases with no gene match: 15. Per germline, CDR1 KGHSH and CDR2 LQKENI. The CDR3 is CASSLISTSEGEEQFF. CDR3 in DNA: TGTGCCAGCTCACTAATCTCGACTAGCGAGGGGGAAGAGCAGTTCTTC.

CDR3 bases: TGTGCCAGCAGGGAGTGGGTGGGGGGGCGCGGATATGGAAACACCATATATTTT. Residues: CASREWVGGRGYGNTIYF. The V and J genes are TRBV2 and TRBJ1-3; possibly TRBD1 for D (6 bases). The CDR3 has 18 amino acids. V lost 6 bases and J lost 3, with 24 bases in between. Germline V CDR1 and CDR2: SNHLY, FYNNEI.

The CDR3 loop is CASSLKGNNEQFF. The CDR3 region has the DNA TGTGCCAGCAGCTTAAAGGGGAACAATGAGCAGTTCTTC. The V call is TRBV7-3, the J call TRBJ2-1, with D possibly being TRBD1 (5 bases). The CDR3 is 13 residues long. CDR1 is SGHTA, CDR2 FQGTGA, per germline. Trimming cost V 1 base and J 5 bases, with 6 bases left between them.

This clone was seen more than once but under ten times. The chain employs TRBV30 and TRBJ2-7; 10 nucleotides agree with TRBD1. Germline V gene data show CDR1 as GTSNPN and CDR2 as SVGIG (reference sequence). V shed 0 bases, J shed 4 bases, and the junction held 3 bases outside the gene matches. The CDR3 extends over 14 amino acids. CDR3 protein: CAWSVGTGAYEQYF. The CDR3 DNA follows: TGTGCCTGGAGTGTAGGGACAGGGGCTTACGAGCAGTACTTC.

The sample holds a few counts of this clone. This chain uses TRBV4-1 with TRBJ1-1; TRBD1 is a possible D gene (6 bases). V dropped 0 bases and J dropped 6 bases, with 11 bases sitting between them. Germline values: CDR1 MGHRA, CDR2 YSYEKL. The CDR3 contains 14 residues. Written as DNA, the CDR3 is TGCGCCAGCAGCCAAGAGGAAGGGGGGGCTGAAGCTTTCTTT. This gives the protein CASSQEEGGAEAFF.

V gene TRBV2 combines with J gene TRBJ1-2; a possible D gene is TRBD1 (6 bases). V was cut by 5 bases and J by 6 bases, with 13 bases left in between. Germline loops: CDR1 SNHLY, CDR2 FYNNEI. This CDR3 is built from 13 residues. CDR3 sequence reads: CASSLDRRDGYTF. The CDR3 nucleotides read TGTGCCAGCAGTCTGGACAGAAGAGATGGCTACACCTTC.

The J gene is TRBJ1-1, the V gene TRBV9; D remains ambiguous. Between the trimmed V and J ends, which lost 7 bases and 1 base, there was a span of 8 bases. The V gene's germline CDR1 is SGDLS and CDR2 YYNGEE. The CDR3 totals 12 residues. In nucleotides, the CDR3 is TGTGCCAGCGCCTGGCCGAACACTGAAGCTTTCTTT. Translation: CASAWPNTEAFF.

This clone has more than one count but fewer than ten. The chain links TRBV6-5 to TRBJ1-2; D is undetermined. Germline V lookup: CDR1 MNHEY, CDR2 SVGAGI. The length of the CDR3 is 13 residues. Trimming took 6 bases from V and 3 from J, leaving 11 bases between them. The CDR3: CASRVAPYYGYTF. In DNA, the CDR3 is TGTGCCAGCAGGGTGGCCCCGTACTATGGCTACACCTTC.

The J gene is TRBJ2-3, the V gene TRBV4-3; 12 bases agree with TRBD2. Trimming took 0 bases from V and 6 from J; bases not matched to a gene: 4. Germline CDR1 reads LGHNA; CDR2 reads YSLEER. The CDR3 is 16 residues long. CDR3 DNA sequence: TGCGCCAGCAGCCAAGATCTAGCGGGAGGGCCGGATACGCAGTATTTT. Amino acids: CASSQDLAGGPDTQYF.

The chain links TRBV6-5 to TRBJ1-3; D uncertain. This CDR3 is built from 14 residues. The V gene lost 2 bases and the J gene lost 2 bases, with 7 bases spanning the gap. From germline, CDR1 is MNHEY and CDR2 SVGAGI. CDR3 protein: CASSYEGAGNTIYF. CDR3 in DNA: TGTGCCAGCAGTTACGAGGGAGCTGGAAACACCATATATTTT.

This chain connects TRBV18 to TRBJ2-7; TRBD2 agrees at 9 bases. CDR1 is KGHSH, CDR2 LQKENI, per germline. This CDR3 region has 18 residues. With 0 bases clipped from V and 5 bases from J, the junction kept 14 bases outside the gene matches. The CDR3: CASSPPRTSDFTQDEQYF. CDR3 in DNA: TGTGCCAGCTCACCACCGAGGACTAGCGACTTTACACAGGACGAGCAGTACTTC.

The rearrangement uses TRBV27 and TRBJ2-7; 8 bases line up with TRBD1. Germline-derived CDR1 and CDR2 are MNHEY and SMNVEV (reference sequence). Trimming at V came to 5 bases and at J to 2 bases, leaving 11 bases not matched to a gene. The CDR3 runs 16 residues. In DNA form, the CDR3 reads TGTGCCAGCAGTCTAACCTCAGGGGGCTCTCCCTACGAGCAGTACTTC. Its protein is CASSLTSGGSPYEQYF.

The chain is built from TRBV7-2 and TRBJ2-2; D uncertain. V lost 4 bases and J lost 0, with 3 bases in between. Germline V gives CDR1 SGHTA, CDR2 FQGNSA. There are 13 residues in the CDR3. This chain's CDR3 is CASSSANTGELFF. Here the CDR3 DNA reads TGTGCCAGCAGCTCTGCGAACACCGGGGAGCTGTTTTTT.

In DNA, the CDR3 is TGTGCCAGCCGGTCTGGAAACACCATATATTTT. It specifies CASRSGNTIYF. The gene calls are TRBV9 and TRBJ1-3; D uncertain. This CDR3 region has 11 residues. Trimming cost V 7 bases and J 1 base, with 3 bases left between them. Per germline, CDR1 SGDLS and CDR2 YYNGEE.

CDR3 coding DNA: TGTGCCAGCAGTGTGACAGGGGGCGACGAAAAACTGTTTTTT. Amino acid sequence: CASSVTGGDEKLFF. The J gene is TRBJ1-4, the V gene TRBV6-1; 10 nucleotides align to TRBD1. CDR3 size: 14 residues. Per the germline V gene, CDR1 is MNHNS and CDR2 is SASEGT. V lost 4 bases to trimming and J lost 8 bases; unmatched junction nucleotides: 4.

The chain combines TRBV2 with TRBJ1-1; the match to TRBD1 covers 7 bases. Germline CDR1 is SNHLY and CDR2 is FYNNEI. The V gene end was trimmed by 5 bases and the J gene end by 2 bases; junction bases not matched to a gene: 8. This CDR3 spans 15 amino acids. In DNA form, the CDR3 reads TGTGCCAGCAGTTCCCAAGGACAGGTTAACACTGAAGCTTTCTTT. It specifies CASSSQGQVNTEAFF.

This chain connects TRBV7-9 to TRBJ1-1, with 8 nucleotides matching TRBD1. V trimming: 3 bases; J trimming: 4 bases; junction bases outside the gene matches: 1. Germline V gene sequence: CDR1 SEHNR, CDR2 FQNEAQ (reference sequence). The CDR3 is made up of 13 amino acids. DNA for the CDR3: TGTGCCAGCAGCTTTACAGGGGGCACTGAAGCTTTCTTT. Its protein product is CASSFTGGTEAFF.

DNA for the CDR3: TGTGCCAGCAGCGTAGCTGTAGGGGGATCGGCAGGGGAGCTGTTTTTT. It translates to CASSVAVGGSAGELFF. The V and J genes are TRBV9 and TRBJ2-2; tentative D call: TRBD1 (6 bases). This CDR3 has 16 amino acids. Trimming removed 0 bases from V and 8 bases from J, with 17 bases in between. From germline, CDR1 is SGDLS and CDR2 YYNGEE.

This clone has more than one count but fewer than ten. Here the CDR3 reads CASSLRGRGTEAFF. In nucleotides, the CDR3 is TGTGCCAGCAGCTTAAGGGGCCGTGGGACTGAAGCTTTCTTT. The chain is built from TRBV11-2 and TRBJ1-1; D is perhaps TRBD1 (5 bases). Trimming took 2 bases from V and 5 from J, leaving 12 bases between them. This CDR3 spans 14 amino acids. The V gene's germline CDR1 is SGHAT and CDR2 FQNNGV.

This CDR3 reads CASSEWDRGQQPQHF. In nucleotides, the CDR3 is TGTGCCAGCAGTGAATGGGACAGGGGGCAGCAGCCCCAGCATTTT. This chain connects TRBV6-1 to TRBJ1-5; 12 nucleotides align to TRBD1. Trimming took 2 bases from V and 7 from J; bases not matched to a gene: 3. The CDR3 loop spans 15 amino acids. Germline V gives CDR1 MNHNS, CDR2 SASEGT.